One sample yielded the 29 T cell receptor beta chains listed below, sequenced in a study of regulatory T cells in long-lasting Graves disease. Combining iRepertoire HTBI primers with Arm-PCR of CDR3 regions, the authors built TCR beta libraries. TCRdb passed the multiplex PCR reads through MiXCR, listing each CDR3 protein once. Of about 400,000 distinct CDR3 sequences listed, about 20% are singletons. The time point is: persistent/refractory GD, antithyroid drugs over 5 years with positive TRAb. Generation of the TCR library employed RNA extracted from PBMCs. The input for sequencing was peripheral blood mononuclear cells (PBMCs), taken when the disease was refractory, from a patient treated with antithyroid drugs. These TCRs come from a female donor with Graves disease.

This chain links TRBV11-2 with TRBJ2-3, with D perhaps TRBD2 (6 bases). Germline V gene sequence: CDR1 SGHAT, CDR2 FQNNGV. The CDR3 runs 16 residues. The V gene lost 1 base and the J gene lost 2 bases, with 13 bases spanning the gap. CDR3 loop: CASSLVSGVLTDTQYF. The CDR3 nucleotides are TGTGCCAGCAGCTTAGTTTCGGGGGTCCTCACAGATACGCAGTATTTT. The full variable domain, in which reference TRBV11-2 and TRBJ2-3 provide the parts outside the CDR3, is EAGVAQSPRYKIIEKRQSVAFWCNPISGHATLYWYQQILGQGPKLLIQFQNNGVVDDSQLPKDRFSAERLKGVDSTLKIQPAKLEDSAVYLCASSLVSGVLTDTQYFGPGTRLTVL.

This chain connects TRBV5-1 to TRBJ2-2; 9 bases are shared with TRBD2. With 0 bases clipped from V and 1 base from J, the junction kept 10 bases outside the gene matches. Germline V gives CDR1 SGHRS, CDR2 YFSETQ. The CDR3 contains 19 residues. This CDR3 is CASSLAASGTWRNTGELFF. In nucleotides, the CDR3 is TGCGCCAGCAGCTTGGCCGCTAGCGGGACCTGGAGGAACACCGGGGAGCTGTTTTTT.

This clonotype was seen repeatedly, ten times or more. The chain couples TRBV7-2 to TRBJ2-7; unclear D gene. Trimming stripped 0 bases from V and 6 bases from J, with 6 bases between. The CDR3 is made up of 12 amino acids. The germline CDR1 and CDR2 sequences are SGHTA and FQGNSA. The CDR3: CASSLALGEQYF. The CDR3 bases are TGTGCCAGCAGCTTAGCGTTAGGCGAGCAGTACTTC.

This clonotype has ten or more counts. CDR3 DNA: TGTGCCAGCTATTTGCTCAGCGCTGAAGCTTTCTTT. Its protein product is CASYLLSAEAFF. V and J are TRBV2 and TRBJ1-1, with D unresolved. This CDR3 is built from 12 residues. The germline gives CDR1 SNHLY, CDR2 FYNNEI. The V and J ends lost 8 bases and 6 bases respectively, with 13 bases between them.

Details on this clonotype: A much larger clone differs by one base, so this may be a read error. The gene calls are TRBV7-9 and TRBJ1-1; 10 bases map to TRBD1. Germline V gene lookup returns CDR1 SEHNR and CDR2 FQNEAQ (reference sequence). The CDR3 length is 16 residues. V lost 5 bases, J lost 3 bases, and 9 bases stayed unmatched. CDR3 loop: CASSRVVGQGHTEAFF. The DNA of the CDR3 is TGTGCCAGCAGCAGAGTTGTGGGACAGGGGCACACTGAAGCTTTCTTT. Full variable domain (rest looked up from reference TRBV7-9 and TRBJ1-1): DTGVSQNPRHKITKRGQNVTFRCDPISEHNRLYWYRQTLGQGPEFLTYFQNEAQLEKSRLLSDRFSAERPKGSFSTLEIQRTEQGDSAMYLCASSRVVGQGHTEAFFGQGTRLTVV.

The gene calls are TRBV15 and TRBJ2-7, with 8 bases fitting TRBD2. Per germline, CDR1 LNHNV and CDR2 YYDKDF (reference sequence). The CDR3 runs 15 residues. Unmatched junction bases numbered 9, after V lost 6 bases and J lost 2 bases. The CDR3 protein is CATRSVAGGTYEQYF. CDR3 bases: TGTGCCACCAGGTCAGTGGCGGGAGGTACCTACGAGCAGTACTTC.

This chain uses TRBV6-5 with TRBJ1-2, with 8 bases that match TRBD1. This CDR3 has 15 residues. With 4 bases clipped from V and 3 bases from J, the junction kept 7 bases outside the gene matches. Germline lookup yields CDR1 MNHEY and CDR2 SVGAGI. The CDR3 coding sequence is TGTGCCAGCAGTTCGGACAGGGACAAATACTATGGCTACACCTTC. It specifies CASSSDRDKYYGYTF.

The J gene is TRBJ1-2, the V gene TRBV4-2; possibly TRBD1 for D (5 bases). V lost 0 bases, J lost 3 bases, and 14 bases lay in between. CDR1 and CDR2 from the germline V gene are LGHNA and YNFKEQ. The CDR3 has 16 residues. The CDR3 spells CASSQDHSTAYYGYTF. Here the CDR3 DNA reads TGTGCCAGCAGCCAAGATCACTCGACAGCTTACTATGGCTACACCTTC.

The sample holds many counts of this clonotype. This rearrangement joins TRBV15 to TRBJ2-5, with TRBD2 matching over 7 bases. V lost 4 bases, J lost 2 bases, and 7 bases stayed unmatched. CDR3 length: 15 amino acids. The germline gives CDR1 LNHNV, CDR2 YYDKDF (reference sequence). CDR3 amino acids: CATSTAGPGQETQYF. The CDR3 bases are TGTGCCACCAGCACAGCGGGACCGGGGCAAGAGACCCAGTACTTC.

A few counts support this clonotype. The rearrangement uses TRBV6-9 and TRBJ2-7; no clear D gene. CDR3 length: 14 residues. Germline lookup yields CDR1 MNHGY and CDR2 SVAAGI. The germline V and J ends were trimmed by 3 bases and 2 bases, with 11 bases remaining between them. This chain's CDR3 is CASSYNQAAYEQYF. CDR3 DNA sequence: TGTGCCAGCAGTTACAACCAAGCAGCCTACGAGCAGTACTTC.

The sample holds many counts of this clonotype. The chain has TRBV7-2 and TRBJ2-5; D gene uncertain. Germline CDR1 is SGHTA and CDR2 is FQGNSA. The CDR3 contains 13 residues. V was trimmed by 3 bases and J by 9 bases, leaving 14 bases between them. The CDR3 is CASSFPTELAQYF. The CDR3, as DNA: TGTGCCAGCAGCTTCCCAACGGAGTTAGCCCAGTACTTC.

This clonotype showed up many times. The rearrangement links TRBV20-1 to TRBJ1-1; possible D gene TRBD1, 5 bases. Trimming took 4 bases from V and 8 from J, leaving 11 bases between them. This CDR3 has 11 amino acids. Germline V gene data show CDR1 as DFQATT and CDR2 as SNEGSKA (reference sequence). The CDR3 here is CSAKTRDEAFF. CDR3 DNA sequence: TGCAGTGCTAAGACACGGGACGAAGCTTTCTTT.

The rearrangement joins TRBV4-1 to TRBJ2-6, with 8 bases fitting TRBD1. The CDR3 contains 17 residues. Trimming cost V 7 bases and J 4 bases; bases outside gene matches: 12. Germline V gene lookup returns CDR1 MGHRA and CDR2 YSYEKL. The DNA of the CDR3 is TGCGCCAGCACGTCCCAGGGGGCAAGCGGCGGGGCCAACGTCCTGACTTTC. Translated, it gives CASTSQGASGGANVLTF.

At least ten counts were recorded for this clonotype. The chain couples TRBV3-2 to TRBJ2-5. TRBV3-2 is a listed pseudogene. The CDR3 has 10 amino acids. CDR3 bases: TGTGCCAGCAGCCAAGTTCCCCAGTACTTC. It translates to CASSQVPQYF.

This clonotype was counted a few times. J is TRBJ1-1 and V is TRBV5-4; 8 bases fit TRBD1. V was pared by 1 base and J by 4 bases, with 3 bases of the junction left unmatched. Germline lookup yields CDR1 SGHNT and CDR2 YYREEE (reference sequence). The CDR3 loop spans 14 amino acids. CDR3 bases: TGTGCCAGCAGCTTGCTTACAGGGGGCACTGAAGCTTTCTTT. Amino acid sequence: CASSLLTGGTEAFF.

Ten or more counts support this clonotype. V gene TRBV3-1 combines with J gene TRBJ2-7; the D call may be TRBD1 or TRBD2 (5 bases each). V was pared by 7 bases and J by 2 bases, with 15 bases between. CDR1 is LGHDT and CDR2 is YNNKEL in the germline V gene (reference sequence). The CDR3 covers 14 residues. The CDR3 DNA follows: TGTGCCAGCAAGGCCGGGACGCTTGCCTACGAGCAGTACTTC. This sequence encodes CASKAGTLAYEQYF.

The gene calls are TRBV5-6 and TRBJ2-7; the D is unclear. Trimming pared 1 base from V and 5 bases from J, leaving 10 bases between. CDR1 and CDR2 from the germline V gene are SGHDT and YYEEEE. The CDR3 spans 13 residues. DNA of the CDR3: TGTGCCAGCAGCTTGAGGGAAAACAACGAGCAGTACTTC. This codes for CASSLRENNEQYF.

This clonotype has a count of ten or more. The gene calls are TRBV6-5 and TRBJ2-5, with 8 bases fitting TRBD1. The CDR3 sequence is 15 residues long. The germline gives CDR1 MNHEY, CDR2 SVGAGI. The ends lost 4 bases at V and 7 bases at J; junction bases unmatched: 11. The CDR3 DNA reads as TGTGCCAGCAGTTCCGGGACAGGTGTCCTAGGGACCCAGTACTTC. Its translation is CASSSGTGVLGTQYF.

This clonotype was observed at least ten times. CDR3 sequence: CASSLGTSGNWYEQYF. CDR3 sequence (DNA): TGTGCCAGCAGTTTGGGGACTAGCGGGAATTGGTACGAGCAGTACTTC. This chain joins TRBV27 and TRBJ2-7; TRBD2 matches at 13 bases. After removal of 3 bases from V and 4 bases from J, the junction contained 6 bases not matched to a gene. The CDR3 runs 16 residues. The germline gives CDR1 MNHEY, CDR2 SMNVEV (reference sequence).

V and J are TRBV5-1 and TRBJ2-7, with D possibly TRBD2 on 5 matching bases. The CDR3 sequence is 16 residues long. Between the trimmed V and J ends, which lost 0 bases and 3 bases, there was a span of 16 bases. Germline CDR1 reads SGHRS; CDR2 reads YFSETQ. CDR3: CASSLEDFGVFYEQYF. For the CDR3, the DNA is TGCGCCAGCAGCTTGGAGGACTTTGGGGTATTCTACGAGCAGTACTTC.

At least ten counts were recorded for this clonotype. V is TRBV20-1 and J is TRBJ2-7, with D tentatively TRBD1 or TRBD2 (6 bases each). Germline CDR1 is DFQATT and CDR2 is SNEGSKA (reference sequence). V dropped 3 bases and J dropped 0 bases, with 9 bases sitting between them. This CDR3 contains 13 residues. The CDR3 sequence: CSASGGLSYEQYF. CDR3 in DNA: TGCAGTGCTAGTGGGGGGCTCTCCTACGAGCAGTACTTC.

The chain couples TRBV7-2 to TRBJ2-5, with 7 bases lining up with TRBD2. Germline loops: CDR1 SGHTA, CDR2 FQGNSA. CDR3 length: 17 amino acids. V lost 1 base and J lost 5; bases outside the gene matches: 13. CDR3 loop: CASSLEGGRADGETQYF. The CDR3 DNA is TGTGCCAGCAGCTTAGAGGGCGGGAGAGCTGATGGGGAGACCCAGTACTTC.

This chain connects TRBV19 to TRBJ1-1; no clear D gene. This CDR3 spans 14 amino acids. Trimming took off 7 bases at V and 5 bases at J, with 17 bases between the two ends. CDR1 is LNHDA, CDR2 SQIVND, per germline (reference sequence). CDR3 protein: CASTHEGLRTEAFF. DNA for the CDR3: TGTGCCAGTACCCACGAAGGGTTAAGGACTGAAGCTTTCTTT.

V and J are TRBV20-1 and TRBJ2-2; tentative D call: TRBD1 (5 bases). Germline V gene lookup returns CDR1 DFQATT and CDR2 SNEGSKA (reference sequence). Trimming took off 3 bases at V and 3 bases at J, with 11 bases between the two ends. The CDR3 runs 14 residues. The CDR3, as DNA: TGCAGTGCTAGCATTGACAGTTACACCGGGGAGCTGTTTTTT. It specifies CSASIDSYTGELFF.

There are many counts of this clonotype. This rearrangement joins TRBV20-1 to TRBJ1-5; D is possibly TRBD1 (6 bases). This CDR3 has 14 amino acids. The V end lost 6 bases, the J end lost 6 bases, and 18 bases lay between the germline ends. CDR1 and CDR2 from the germline V gene are DFQATT and SNEGSKA (reference sequence). CDR3 in amino acids: CSAAPGQVIQPQHF. CDR3 coding DNA: TGCAGTGCAGCACCGGGACAAGTAATTCAGCCCCAGCATTTT.

Ten or more counts support this clonotype. The rearrangement links TRBV16 to TRBJ2-2; D remains unclear. The CDR3 sequence is 15 residues long. The germline gives CDR1 KGHSY, CDR2 FQNENV. The V end lost 0 bases, the J end lost 3 bases, and 8 bases lay between the germline ends. The CDR3 loop reads CASSQSRADTGELFF. CDR3 DNA sequence: TGTGCCAGCAGCCAATCTAGGGCTGACACCGGGGAGCTGTTTTTT.

This clonotype was seen a handful of times. This CDR3 is CASSLVNRPPQETQYF. In DNA, the CDR3 is TGTGCCAGCAGCTTAGTGAATAGACCTCCCCAAGAGACCCAGTACTTC. V is TRBV7-2 and J is TRBJ2-5; no reliable D call. The CDR3 contains 16 residues. Germline values: CDR1 SGHTA, CDR2 FQGNSA. V dropped 1 base and J dropped 1 base, with 13 bases sitting between them.

The chain is built from TRBV6-1 and TRBJ2-3; 8 nucleotides agree with TRBD2. The V gene end was trimmed by 5 bases and the J gene end by 2 bases; junction bases not matched to a gene: 6. Germline values: CDR1 MNHNS, CDR2 SASEGT. The CDR3 totals 15 residues. Here the CDR3 DNA reads TGTGCCAGCAGTACCCCAGCGGGAGTCACAGATACGCAGTATTTT. It yields the protein CASSTPAGVTDTQYF.

The rearrangement links TRBV19 to TRBJ2-2; 8 bases match TRBD2. V was clipped by 5 bases and J by 0 bases; unmatched bases: 8. Germline lookup yields CDR1 LNHDA and CDR2 SQIVND (reference sequence). The CDR3 length is 17 residues. The CDR3 is CASSFPSGSANTGELFF. The CDR3 DNA reads TGTGCCAGTAGTTTCCCTAGCGGGTCCGCGAACACCGGGGAGCTGTTTTTT. Based on the CDR3 plus reference TRBV19 and TRBJ2-2, the full variable domain is DGGITQSPKYLFRKEGQNVTLSCEQNLNHDAMYWYRQDPGQGLRLIYYSQIVNDFQKGDIAEGYSVSREKKESFPLTVTSAQKNPTAFYLCASSFPSGSANTGELFFGEGSRLTVL.